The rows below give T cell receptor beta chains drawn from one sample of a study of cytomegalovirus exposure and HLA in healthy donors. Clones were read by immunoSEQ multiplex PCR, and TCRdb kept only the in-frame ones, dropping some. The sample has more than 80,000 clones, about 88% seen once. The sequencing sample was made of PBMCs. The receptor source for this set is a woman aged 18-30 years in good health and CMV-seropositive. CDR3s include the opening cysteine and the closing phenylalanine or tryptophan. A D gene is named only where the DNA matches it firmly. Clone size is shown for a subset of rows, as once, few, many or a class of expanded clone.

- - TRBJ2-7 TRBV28 CASSLQGNYEQYF TGTGCCAGCAGTTTACAGGGTAACTACGAGCAGTACTTC
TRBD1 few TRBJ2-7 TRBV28 CASGGQGSAYEQYF TGTGCCAGCGGGGGACAGGGATCAGCCTACGAGCAGTACTTC
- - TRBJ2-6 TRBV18 CASSSSQNSGANVLTF TGTGCCAGCTCATCATCTCAGAACTCTGGGGCCAACGTCCTGACTTTC
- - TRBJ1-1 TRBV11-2 CASSLGVEGAFF TGTGCCAGCAGCTTAGGGGTTGAGGGAGCTTTCTTT
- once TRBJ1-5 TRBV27 CASSFSSNQPQHF TGTGCCAGCAGTTTTAGTAGCAATCAGCCCCAGCATTTT
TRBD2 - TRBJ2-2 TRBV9 CASSATSGVPGELFF TGTGCCAGCAGCGCGACTAGCGGGGTCCCCGGGGAGCTGTTTTTT
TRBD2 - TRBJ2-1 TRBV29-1 CSVESGGRYEQFF TGCAGCGTTGAAAGCGGGGGCAGGTATGAGCAGTTCTTC
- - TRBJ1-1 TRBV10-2 CASSEAGNTEAFF TGCGCCAGCAGTGAAGCGGGGAACACTGAAGCTTTCTTT
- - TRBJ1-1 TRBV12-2 CASRQPGQRTEAFF TGTGCAAGTCGCCAGCCGGGACAGAGAACTGAAGCTTTCTTT
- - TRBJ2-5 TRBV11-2 CASSLQLAGPQETQYF TGTGCCAGCAGCTTACAGTTGGCGGGGCCTCAAGAGACCCAGTACTTC
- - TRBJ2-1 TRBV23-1 CASSQWRLTDSRPYNEQFF TGCGCCAGCAGTCAATGGCGCTTAACGGACAGTCGCCCATACAATGAGCAGTTCTTC
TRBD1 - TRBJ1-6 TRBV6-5 CASRGTVYNSPLHF TGTGCCAGCAGAGGGACAGTCTATAATTCACCCCTCCACTTT
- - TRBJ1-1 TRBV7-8 CASSLWPEDSNTEAFF TGTGCCAGCAGCTTATGGCCGGAGGATTCTAACACTGAAGCTTTCTTT
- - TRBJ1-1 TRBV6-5 CASSSGYTEAFF TGTGCCAGCAGTTCAGGGTACACTGAAGCTTTCTTT
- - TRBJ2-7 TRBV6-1 CASSPIRGSYEQYF TGTGCCAGCAGTCCAATCAGGGGATCCTACGAGCAGTACTTC